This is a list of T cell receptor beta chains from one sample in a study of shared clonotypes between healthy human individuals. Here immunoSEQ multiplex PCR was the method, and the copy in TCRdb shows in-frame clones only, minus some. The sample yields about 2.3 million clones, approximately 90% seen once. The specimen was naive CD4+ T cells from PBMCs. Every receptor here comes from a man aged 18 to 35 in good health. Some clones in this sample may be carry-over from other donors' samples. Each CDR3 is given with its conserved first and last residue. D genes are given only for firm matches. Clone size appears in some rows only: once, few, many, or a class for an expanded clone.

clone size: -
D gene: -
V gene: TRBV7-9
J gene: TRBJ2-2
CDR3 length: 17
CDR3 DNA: TGTGCCAGCAAGATAGTGATCGGCGGGCTTGGGACCGGGGAGCTGTTTTTT
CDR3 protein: CASKIVIGGLGTGELFF

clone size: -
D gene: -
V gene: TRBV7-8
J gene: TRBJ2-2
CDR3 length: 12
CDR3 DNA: TGTGCCAGCAGCCCCCGGCCCGGGGAGCTGTTTTTT
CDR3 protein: CASSPRPGELFF

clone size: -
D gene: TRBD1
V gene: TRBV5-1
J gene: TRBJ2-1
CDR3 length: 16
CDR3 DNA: TGCGCCAGCAGCCCCCTAAGGCGACAGGGGAGCAATGAGCAGTTCTTC
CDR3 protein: CASSPLRRQGSNEQFF

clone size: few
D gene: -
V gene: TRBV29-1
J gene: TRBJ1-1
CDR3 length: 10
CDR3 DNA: TGCAGCGTGGTGGGGCATGAAGCTTTCTTT
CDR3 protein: CSVVGHEAFF

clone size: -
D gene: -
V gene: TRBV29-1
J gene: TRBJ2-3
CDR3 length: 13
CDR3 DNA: TGCAGCGTTGATACGGGCGGCACAGATACGCAGTATTTT
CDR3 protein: CSVDTGGTDTQYF

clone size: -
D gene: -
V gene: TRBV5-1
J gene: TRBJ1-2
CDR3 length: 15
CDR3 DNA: TGCGCCAGCAGCTTGGGCGCCAGGGGAAACTATGGCTACACCTTC
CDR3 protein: CASSLGARGNYGYTF

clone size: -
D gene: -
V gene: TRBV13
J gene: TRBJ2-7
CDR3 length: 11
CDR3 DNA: TGTGCCAGCAGCTTGGGGGGCGAGCAGTACTTC
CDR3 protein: CASSLGGEQYF

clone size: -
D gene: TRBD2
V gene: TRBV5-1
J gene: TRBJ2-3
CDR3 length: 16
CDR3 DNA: TGCGCCAGCAGCTTGGCGGCTAGCGGGAGCGCAGATACGCAGTATTTT
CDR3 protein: CASSLAASGSADTQYF

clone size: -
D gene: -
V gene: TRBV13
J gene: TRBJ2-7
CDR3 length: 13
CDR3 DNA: TGTGCCAGCAGCAGACTAGAATCCTACGAGCAGTACTTC
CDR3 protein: CASSRLESYEQYF

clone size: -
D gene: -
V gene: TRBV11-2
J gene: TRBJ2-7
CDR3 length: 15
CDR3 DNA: TGTGCCAGCAGCTTCGGTTTTTCTAGGACCTACGAGCAGTACTTC
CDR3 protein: CASSFGFSRTYEQYF

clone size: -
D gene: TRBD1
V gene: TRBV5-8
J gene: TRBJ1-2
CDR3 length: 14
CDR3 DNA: TGTGCCAGCAGACCCTGGACAGGGTTTTATGGCTACACCTTC
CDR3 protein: CASRPWTGFYGYTF

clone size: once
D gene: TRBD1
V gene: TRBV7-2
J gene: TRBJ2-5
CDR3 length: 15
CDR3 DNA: TGTGCCAGCAGCCGAAACAGGGGGCTGTGGGAGACCCAGTACTTC
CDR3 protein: CASSRNRGLWETQYF

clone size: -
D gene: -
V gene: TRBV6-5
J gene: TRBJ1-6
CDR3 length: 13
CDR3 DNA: TGTGCCAGCAGACCGACCGGAAGCTACCTCCTCCACTTT
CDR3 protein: CASRPTGSYLLHF

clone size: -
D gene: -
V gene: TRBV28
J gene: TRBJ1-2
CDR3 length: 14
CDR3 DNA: TGTGCCACTCATTACGGCCCTGCTAACTATGGCTACACCTTC
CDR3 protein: CATHYGPANYGYTF

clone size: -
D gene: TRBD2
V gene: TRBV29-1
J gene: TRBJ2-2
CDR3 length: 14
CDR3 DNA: TGCAGCGTTGATTTGGCTAGCGGGACCGGGGAGCTGTTTTTT
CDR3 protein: CSVDLASGTGELFF

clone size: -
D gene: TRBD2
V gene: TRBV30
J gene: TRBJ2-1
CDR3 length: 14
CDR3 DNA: TGTGCCTGGAGCACTAGCGGGAGAAGAGATGAGCAGTTCTTC
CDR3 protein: CAWSTSGRRDEQFF

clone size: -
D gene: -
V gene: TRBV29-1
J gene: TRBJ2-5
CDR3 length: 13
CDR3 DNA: TGCAGCGTTGATCGGGGTCTTCAAGAGACCCAGTACTTC
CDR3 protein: CSVDRGLQETQYF

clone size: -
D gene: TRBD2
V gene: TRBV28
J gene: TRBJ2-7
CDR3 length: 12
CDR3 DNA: TGTGCCAGCCATAGCGGGAGCTACGAGCAGTACTTC
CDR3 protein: CASHSGSYEQYF

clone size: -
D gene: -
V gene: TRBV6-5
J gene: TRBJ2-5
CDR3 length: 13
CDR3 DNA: TGTGCCAGCAGTTTTACACTCCAAGAGACCCAGTACTTC
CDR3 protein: CASSFTLQETQYF

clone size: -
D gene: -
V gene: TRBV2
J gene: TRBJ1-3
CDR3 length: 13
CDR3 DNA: TGTGCCAGCAGTGGCGACAGGAGGAACACCATATATTTT
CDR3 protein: CASSGDRRNTIYF

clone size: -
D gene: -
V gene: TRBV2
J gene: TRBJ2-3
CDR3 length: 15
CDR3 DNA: TGTGCCAGCAGTGCCCAGGCCCCTATCACAGATACGCAGTATTTT
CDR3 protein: CASSAQAPITDTQYF

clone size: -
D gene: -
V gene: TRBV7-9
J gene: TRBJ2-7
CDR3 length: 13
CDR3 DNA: TGTGCCAGCAGCCCCGGGGCAGGGGACGAGCAGTACTTC
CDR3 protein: CASSPGAGDEQYF

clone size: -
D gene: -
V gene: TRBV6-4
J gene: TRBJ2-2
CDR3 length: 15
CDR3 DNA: TGTGCCAGCAGTGCCGGGACACCGGACACCGGGGAGCTGTTTTTT
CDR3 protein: CASSAGTPDTGELFF

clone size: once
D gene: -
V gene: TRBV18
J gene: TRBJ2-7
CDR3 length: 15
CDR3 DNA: TGTGCCAGCTCACCAGGGCAGGCCCAAAGGAGCGAGCAGTACTTC
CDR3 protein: CASSPGQAQRSEQYF

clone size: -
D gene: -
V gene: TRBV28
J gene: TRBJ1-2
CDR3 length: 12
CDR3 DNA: TGTGCCAGCAGTTCCTCGGAGCGAGGCTACACCTTC
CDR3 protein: CASSSSERGYTF

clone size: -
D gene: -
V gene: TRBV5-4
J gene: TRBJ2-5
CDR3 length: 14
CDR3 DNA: TGTGCCAGCAGCTTGGGGCAGCTTCAAGAGACCCAGTACTTC
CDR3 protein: CASSLGQLQETQYF

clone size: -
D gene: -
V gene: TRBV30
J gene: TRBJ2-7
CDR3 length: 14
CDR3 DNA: TGTGCCTGGGTACCACAGGGTGCGGTGTACGAGCAGTACTTC
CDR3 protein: CAWVPQGAVYEQYF

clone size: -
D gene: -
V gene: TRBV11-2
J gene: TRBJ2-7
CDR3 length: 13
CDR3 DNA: TGTGCCAGCAGCTCCATCCGGGGCTACGAGCAGTACTTC
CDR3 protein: CASSSIRGYEQYF

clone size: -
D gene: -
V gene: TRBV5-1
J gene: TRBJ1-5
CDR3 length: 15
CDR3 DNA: TGCGCCAGCAGCTTGGAAGGGGGGCGGAATCAGCCCCAGCATTTT
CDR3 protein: CASSLEGGRNQPQHF

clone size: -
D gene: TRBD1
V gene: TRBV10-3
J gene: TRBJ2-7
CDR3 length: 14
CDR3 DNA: TGTGCCATCAGTGTGGACAGGACCGTCTACGAGCAGTACTTC
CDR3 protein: CAISVDRTVYEQYF

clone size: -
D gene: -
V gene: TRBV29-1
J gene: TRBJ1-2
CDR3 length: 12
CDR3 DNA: TGCAGCGTTGAAGTTCGGACAGATGGCTACACCTTC
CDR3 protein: CSVEVRTDGYTF

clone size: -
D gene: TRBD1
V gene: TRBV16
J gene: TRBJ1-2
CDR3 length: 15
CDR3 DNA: TGTGCCAGCAGCCAATCAAGGGGGCTAAACTATGGCTACACCTTC
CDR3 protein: CASSQSRGLNYGYTF

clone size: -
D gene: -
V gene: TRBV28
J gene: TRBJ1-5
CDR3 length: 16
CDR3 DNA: TGTGCCAGCACCGCGGCGGGCACCCGTAGCAATCAGCCCCAGCATTTT
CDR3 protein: CASTAAGTRSNQPQHF

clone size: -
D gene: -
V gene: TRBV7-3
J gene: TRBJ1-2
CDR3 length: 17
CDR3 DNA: TGTGCCAGCAGCCCCGACGGGAGGGAGGTTACTTTTGGCGGCTACACCTTC
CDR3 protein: CASSPDGREVTFGGYTF

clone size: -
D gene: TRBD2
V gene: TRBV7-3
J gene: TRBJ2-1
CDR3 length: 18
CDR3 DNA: TGTGCCAGCAGCTCGGGACTAGCGGGAAGGGGGTCCTACAATGAGCAGTTCTTC
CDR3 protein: CASSSGLAGRGSYNEQFF

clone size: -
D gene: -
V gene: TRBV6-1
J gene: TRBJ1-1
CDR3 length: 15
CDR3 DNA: TGTGCCAGCAGTGGCCGGGAAGGGTTTAGCACTGAAGCTTTCTTT
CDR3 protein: CASSGREGFSTEAFF

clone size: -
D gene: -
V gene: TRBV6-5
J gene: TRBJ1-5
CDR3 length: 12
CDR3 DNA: TGTGCCAGCAGCTCAGGGAACCAGCCCCAGCATTTT
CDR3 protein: CASSSGNQPQHF

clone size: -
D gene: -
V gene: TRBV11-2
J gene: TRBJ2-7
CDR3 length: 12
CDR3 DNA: TGTGCCAGCAGCCGGTGGGGATACGAGCAGTACTTC
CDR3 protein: CASSRWGYEQYF

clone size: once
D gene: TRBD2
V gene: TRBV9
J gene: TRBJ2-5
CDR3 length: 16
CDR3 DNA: TGTGCCAGCAGCGTTGTAGCGGGAGGAGTCGGGGAGACCCAGTACTTC
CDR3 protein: CASSVVAGGVGETQYF

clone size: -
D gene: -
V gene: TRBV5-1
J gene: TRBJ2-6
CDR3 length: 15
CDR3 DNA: TGCGCCAGCAGCTTTTCGGGTTCTGGGGCCAACGTCCTGACTTTC
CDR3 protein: CASSFSGSGANVLTF

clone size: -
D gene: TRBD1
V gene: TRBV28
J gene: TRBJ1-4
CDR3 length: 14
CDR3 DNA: TGTGCCAGCAGTCCCGGACAGGGTAGTGAAAAACTGTTTTTT
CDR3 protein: CASSPGQGSEKLFF

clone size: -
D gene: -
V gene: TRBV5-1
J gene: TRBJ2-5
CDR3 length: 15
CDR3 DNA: TGCGCCAGCAGCTTGGCGGGGACCGGCCAAGAGACCCAGTACTTC
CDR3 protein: CASSLAGTGQETQYF

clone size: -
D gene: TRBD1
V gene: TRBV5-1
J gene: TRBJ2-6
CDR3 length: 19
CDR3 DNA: TGCGCCAGCAGCTTGCTGTTGGGAGACAGGGGGCCCGGGGCCAACGTCCTGACTTTC
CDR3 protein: CASSLLLGDRGPGANVLTF

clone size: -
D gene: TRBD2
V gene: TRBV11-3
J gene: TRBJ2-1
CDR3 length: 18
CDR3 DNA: TGTGCCAGCAGCTTATCTAGCGGGAGGCTAAGCTCCTACAATGAGCAGTTCTTC
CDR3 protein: CASSLSSGRLSSYNEQFF

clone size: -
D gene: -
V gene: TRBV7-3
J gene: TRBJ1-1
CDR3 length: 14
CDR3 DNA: TGTGCCAGCAGCTTAACATCCAGGAGCACTGAAGCTTTCTTT
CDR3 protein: CASSLTSRSTEAFF

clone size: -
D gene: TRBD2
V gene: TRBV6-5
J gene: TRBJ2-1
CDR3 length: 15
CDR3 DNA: TGTGCCAGCAGTCAACCGGGACTAGCGGGGTATGAGCAGTTCTTC
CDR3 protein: CASSQPGLAGYEQFF

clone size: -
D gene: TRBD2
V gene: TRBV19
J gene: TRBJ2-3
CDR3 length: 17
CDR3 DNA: TGTGCCAGTAGTATAGCCGGGGGGGCGGGAGGAGCAGATACGCAGTATTTT
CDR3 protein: CASSIAGGAGGADTQYF

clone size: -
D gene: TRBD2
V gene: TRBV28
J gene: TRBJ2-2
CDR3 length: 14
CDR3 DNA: TGTGCCAGCAGCACGGGAGGCCACACCGGGGAGCTGTTTTTT
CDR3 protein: CASSTGGHTGELFF

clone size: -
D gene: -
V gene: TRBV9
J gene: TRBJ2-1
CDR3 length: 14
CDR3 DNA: TGTGCCAGCAGCGTAGGGGGCTCCAGGTTAAGGCAGTTCTTC
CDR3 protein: CASSVGGSRLRQFF

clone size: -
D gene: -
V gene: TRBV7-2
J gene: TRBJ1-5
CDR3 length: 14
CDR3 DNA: TGTGCCAGCAGCCCAGGACGGTTCAATCAGCCCCAGCATTTT
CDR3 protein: CASSPGRFNQPQHF

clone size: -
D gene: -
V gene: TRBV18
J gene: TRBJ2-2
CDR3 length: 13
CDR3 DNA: TGTGCCAGCTCACCACCGGTCACCGGGGAGCTGTTTTTT
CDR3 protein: CASSPPVTGELFF

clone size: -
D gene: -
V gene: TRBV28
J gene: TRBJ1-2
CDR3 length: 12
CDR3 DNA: TGTGCCAGCAGCCCAACGGGGAGGTTAGAAACCTTC
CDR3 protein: CASSPTGRLETF

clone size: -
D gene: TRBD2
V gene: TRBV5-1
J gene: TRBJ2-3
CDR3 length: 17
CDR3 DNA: TGCGCCAGCAGCCCCAACCCTAGCGGGAGGACTACAGATACGCAGTATTTT
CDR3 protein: CASSPNPSGRTTDTQYF

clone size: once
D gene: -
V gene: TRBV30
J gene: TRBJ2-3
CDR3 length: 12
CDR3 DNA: TGTGCCTGGAAGGGCGAAGATATTACGCAGTATTTT
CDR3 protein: CAWKGEDITQYF

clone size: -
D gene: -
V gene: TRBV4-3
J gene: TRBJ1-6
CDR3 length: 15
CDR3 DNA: TGCGCCAGCAGCCAAGGACGGAGTTATAATTCACCCCTCCACTTT
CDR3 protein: CASSQGRSYNSPLHF

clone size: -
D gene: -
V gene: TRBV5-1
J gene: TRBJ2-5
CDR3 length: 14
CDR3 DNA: TGCGCCAGCAGCTTCGGCCTACCTCCGGAGACCCAGTACTTC
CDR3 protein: CASSFGLPPETQYF

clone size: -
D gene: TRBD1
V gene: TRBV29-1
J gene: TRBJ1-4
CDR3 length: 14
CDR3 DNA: TGCAGCGCCGACAACCAGGGGGGGGGTGAAAAACTGTTTTTT
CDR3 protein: CSADNQGGGEKLFF

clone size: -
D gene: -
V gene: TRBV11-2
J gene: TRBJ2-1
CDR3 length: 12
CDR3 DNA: TGTGCCAGCAGCTCTCTGGGGAGTGAGCAGTTCTTC
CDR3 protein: CASSSLGSEQFF

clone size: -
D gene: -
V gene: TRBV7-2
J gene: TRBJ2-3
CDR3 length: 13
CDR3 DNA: TGTGCCAGCACCATCCTGACCGGAGGTACGCAGTATTTT
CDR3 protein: CASTILTGGTQYF

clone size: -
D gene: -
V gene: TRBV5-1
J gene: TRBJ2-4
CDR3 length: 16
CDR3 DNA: TGCGCCAGCAGCGAGCCGTTAACAGGGCCGCAAAACATTCAGTACTTC
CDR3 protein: CASSEPLTGPQNIQYF